The subject of this entry is one T cell receptor (beta chain). What it recognizes is unknown. This sample was taken from a study of T cell responses to AZD1222 COVID-19 vaccine. Trimming cost V 0 bases and J 1 base; bases outside gene matches: 0. Germline V gene lookup returns CDR1 SEHNR and CDR2 FQNEAQ (reference sequence). The CDR3 is made up of 16 amino acids. Sequenced by immunoSEQ multiplex PCR; TCRdb stores in-frame clones only, minus some. The sample records around 120,000 clones, roughly nine tenths being singletons. Findings of the study overall: Nearly half of spike-specific TCRs reportedly target unmutated variant regions.

Sequences were derived from peripheral blood, sampled 28 days after the second AZD1222 dose. The chain couples TRBV7-9 to TRBJ2-2; 9 bases align to TRBD2. The source is an adult who received the AZD1222 COVID-19 vaccine. The CDR3, as DNA: TGTGCCAGCAGCTTAGCACTAGCGGGGAACACCGGGGAGCTGTTTTTT. Translating gives CASSLALAGNTGELFF.